This entry lists 11 T cell receptor beta chains sequenced from one sample in a study of cytomegalovirus exposure and HLA in healthy donors (TCRdb year 2017). Receptor amplification or capture employed the immunoSEQ multiplex PCR assay. The multiplex PCR relied on a mix of 60 forward primers for TCR Vbeta segments and 13 reverse primers for TCR Jbeta segments. TCRdb's version of the immuneACCESS table is confined to in-frame rearrangements and falls short of the full clone set. An unresolved V gene accounts for under half of the shortfall where checked; the remainder is of unknown origin. The sample contains about 190,000 clones, around nine tenths of them found a single time. The ten largest clonotypes hold roughly 1.7% of the sample. Material: PBMCs. The receptors here all came from a young woman in good health and CMV-seronegative.

The rearrangement uses TRBV2 and TRBJ1-1; maybe TRBD1 (6 bases). This CDR3 contains 14 residues. Germline V gene sequence: CDR1 SNHLY, CDR2 FYNNEI. V shed 8 bases and J shed 3 bases, with 16 bases lying between them. CDR3 residues: CASSGGRGHTEAFF. CDR3 sequence (DNA): TGTGCCAGCTCCGGAGGGCGGGGGCACACTGAAGCTTTCTTT.

The chain has TRBV30 and TRBJ1-2; D is undetermined. Germline loops: CDR1 GTSNPN, CDR2 SVGIG (reference sequence). CDR3 length: 13 amino acids. Between the trimmed V and J ends, which lost 2 bases and 11 bases, there was a span of 18 bases. The CDR3 coding sequence is TGTGCCTGGAGTCTCCAACGGGAAAGCGGATACACCTTC. Amino acids: CAWSLQRESGYTF.

V gene TRBV7-9 combines with J gene TRBJ1-4; D is ambiguous. The CDR3 loop spans 14 amino acids. Germline loops: CDR1 SEHNR, CDR2 FQNEAQ (reference sequence). Trimming removed 5 bases from V and 7 bases from J, with 14 bases in between. The CDR3 loop reads CASSPRSGIEKLFF. CDR3 coding DNA: TGTGCCAGCAGCCCTCGGTCGGGGATTGAAAAACTGTTTTTT.

The chain joins TRBV4-1 to TRBJ1-3; D is perhaps TRBD1 (5 bases). The length of the CDR3 is 13 residues. The germline CDR1 and CDR2 sequences are MGHRA and YSYEKL. Deletions cut 4 bases from V and 8 bases from J, with 12 bases between. The DNA of the CDR3 is TGCGCCAGCAGCCCCCTTCGGGGGGACACCATATATTTT. Its protein product is CASSPLRGDTIYF.

The chain carries TRBV25-1 and TRBJ2-1, with 10 bases aligning to TRBD2. CDR1 is MGHDK and CDR2 is SYGVNS in the germline V gene. CDR3 length: 17 residues. V lost 3 bases, J lost 0 bases, and 5 bases stayed unmatched. The CDR3 protein is CASSESRTSGSYNEQFF. CDR3 nucleotide sequence: TGTGCCAGCAGTGAGAGCCGGACTAGCGGCTCCTACAATGAGCAGTTCTTC.

The chain has TRBV2 and TRBJ2-1, with D tentatively TRBD1 (6 bases). CDR1 and CDR2 (germline): SNHLY, FYNNEI. The CDR3 is 12 amino acids. V lost 6 bases and J lost 7, with 10 bases in between. In nucleotides, the CDR3 is TGTGCCAGCAGGCGGACAGTAAATGAGCAGTTCTTC. Protein sequence: CASRRTVNEQFF.

V and J are TRBV27 and TRBJ2-3; weak D call: TRBD2 (5 bases). This CDR3 has 14 amino acids. V was trimmed by 5 bases and J by 0 bases, leaving 9 bases between them. Germline CDR1 reads MNHEY; CDR2 reads SMNVEV (reference sequence). CDR3 in amino acids: CASSTPGSTDTQYF. CDR3 nucleotide sequence: TGTGCCAGCAGTACCCCGGGGAGCACAGATACGCAGTATTTT.

This chain uses TRBV7-2 with TRBJ2-1; TRBD1 matches 7 bases. CDR3 length: 14 amino acids. With 3 bases clipped from V and 5 bases from J, the junction kept 4 bases outside the gene matches. CDR1 is SGHTA and CDR2 is FQGNSA in the germline V gene. In DNA, the CDR3 is TGTGCCAGCAGCTTCCAGGGGGTAGACAATGAGCAGTTCTTC. As protein: CASSFQGVDNEQFF.

Turning to this clone: Other DNA sequences in the same sample also yield this CDR3. V is TRBV28 and J is TRBJ1-1; TRBD1 might be the D (5 bases). Germline V lookup: CDR1 MDHEN, CDR2 SYDVKM. CDR3 size: 13 residues. V lost 4 bases and J lost 1, with 7 bases in between. The CDR3 sequence: CASSSGQNTEAFF. The CDR3 region has the DNA TGTGCCAGCAGTTCCGGACAGAACACTGAAGCTTTCTTT.

DNA of the CDR3: TGTGCCAGCAGCCTCGGGGGGGAAAAAGAGACCCAGTACTTC. Amino acids: CASSLGGEKETQYF. The V and J genes are TRBV13 and TRBJ2-5; 8 bases map to TRBD2. The length of the CDR3 is 14 residues. CDR1 is PRHDT, CDR2 FYEKMQ, per germline (reference sequence). Trimming cost V 5 bases and J 3 bases; bases outside gene matches: 5.

The chain recombines TRBV6-1 with TRBJ2-1; 8 bases agree with TRBD1. The V gene's germline CDR1 is MNHNS and CDR2 SASEGT. The CDR3 is made up of 15 amino acids. Trimming cost V 7 bases and J 0 bases; bases outside gene matches: 5. This chain's CDR3 is CASTRDRTSYNEQFF. In DNA form, the CDR3 reads TGTGCCAGCACAAGGGACAGGACCTCCTACAATGAGCAGTTCTTC.